Listed below are T cell receptor beta chains from one sample, sequenced in a study of PD-1 blockade in mismatch repair-deficient tumors. Data came from immunoSEQ multiplex PCR; TCRdb stores just in-frame clones and leaves some out. The data show around 50,000 clones, around 77% seen once. The material was PBMCs, obtained before pembrolizumab treatment. The source of these receptors is an adult with mismatch repair-deficient cancer. CDR3s include the opening cysteine and the closing phenylalanine or tryptophan. Each record gives: J gene, D gene, clone size, V gene, CDR3 protein, CDR3 DNA. D genes are given only for firm matches. A row's size may be missing; if present it is once, few, many or a size class.

TRBJ2-7 TRBD2 NA TRBV19 CASTSGSSYEQYF TGTGCCAGTACTAGCGGCAGCTCCTACGAGCAGTACTTC
TRBJ2-7 TRBD1 NA TRBV15 CATSRARDSSYEQYF TGTGCCACCAGCAGAGCACGGGACAGCTCCTACGAGCAGTACTTC
TRBJ2-5 TRBD2 NA TRBV7-8 CASSKTSGGRETQYF TGTGCCAGCAGCAAGACTAGCGGAGGGAGGGAGACCCAGTACTTC
TRBJ2-1 TRBD2 NA TRBV11-3 CASSLGTSGTYNEQFF TGTGCCAGCAGCCTTGGGACTAGCGGGACCTACAATGAGCAGTTCTTC
TRBJ1-1 NA NA TRBV5-6 CASSFRLKGFNTEAFF TGTGCCAGCAGCTTCCGACTTAAGGGGTTTAACACTGAAGCTTTCTTT
TRBJ1-2 NA once TRBV11-2 CASSLSGSQGGYTF TGTGCCAGCAGCTTATCCGGGTCTCAGGGCGGCTACACCTTC
TRBJ1-5 NA few TRBV18 CASSPSDVTNQPQHF TGTGCCAGCTCACCTTCGGACGTTACTAATCAGCCCCAGCATTTT
TRBJ1-2 NA NA TRBV9 CASSLTGGGGYTF TGTGCCAGCAGCTTAACCGGGGGGGGTGGCTACACCTTC
TRBJ2-7 NA NA TRBV7-9 CASSFDGSYEQYF TGTGCCAGCAGCTTCGACGGCTCCTACGAGCAGTACTTC
TRBJ2-1 NA NA TRBV6-1 CASRTTQSSYNEQFF TGTGCCAGCAGAACGACACAGAGCTCCTACAATGAGCAGTTCTTC
TRBJ2-1 NA once TRBV7-7 CASSLYTEGEQFF TGTGCTAGCAGCTTATATACAGAGGGCGAGCAGTTCTTC
TRBJ1-3 NA NA TRBV6-7 CASSRGNPYSGNTIYF TGTGCCAGCAGTCGGGGAAACCCTTACTCTGGAAACACCATATATTTT
TRBJ1-5 NA NA TRBV4-2 CASSQDNAGGRSHQPQHF TGTGCCAGCAGCCAAGATAACGCTGGTGGCAGGTCACATCAGCCCCAGCATTTT